These 32 T cell receptor beta chains share one sample of origin, sequenced in a study of control samples from healthy donors and cancer patients. The repertoire was sequenced with immunoSEQ multiplex PCR; TCRdb's copy has only in-frame clones and lacks some. The sample is made up of 150,000 to 200,000 clones, and the top ten hold roughly 2% of it. Sequencing used blood. These receptor sequences come from a woman in her twenties or thirties in good health.

The chain is built from TRBV6-2 or TRBV6-3 and TRBJ1-4; no firm D call. Germline assignment: CDR1 MNHEY and CDR2 SVGEGT. V was clipped by 0 bases and J by 5 bases, with 16 bases between them. The CDR3 spans 17 residues. The chain's CDR3 is CASSYSAGPLPNEKLFF. CDR3 DNA: TGTGCCAGCAGTTACTCGGCAGGCCCACTGCCGAATGAAAAACTGTTTTTT.

The chain has TRBV11-2 and TRBJ2-1; the match to TRBD2 covers 10 bases. Germline V lookup: CDR1 SGHAT, CDR2 FQNNGV. CDR3 length equals 15 residues. V was pared by 5 bases and J by 8 bases, with 9 bases of the junction left unmatched. CDR3 protein: CASSPHSGGWDEQFF. The CDR3 region has the DNA TGTGCCAGCAGCCCCCATAGCGGGGGGTGGGATGAGCAGTTCTTC.

A word on this clone: The junction differs from germline at one of its ends, possibly a read error. The rearrangement links TRBV12-3 or TRBV12-4 to TRBJ1-3, with D possibly being TRBD1 (6 bases). The CDR3 extends over 11 amino acids. CDR3 region: CASSLRDTPDF. The CDR3 DNA reads TGTGCCAGCAGTTTAAGGGACACTCCAGATTTT.

This chain connects TRBV7-9 to TRBJ1-2; TRBD1 agrees at 8 bases. Per germline, CDR1 SEHNR and CDR2 FQNEAQ (reference sequence). J gave up 1 base and V 6 bases, and 7 bases lay outside the gene matches. The CDR3 is 15 residues long. CDR3 nucleotides: TGTGCCAGCAGTCCCGGGACAGGAAATAACTATGGCTACACCTTC. Translation: CASSPGTGNNYGYTF.

The genes are TRBV29-1 and TRBJ2-3; D is possibly TRBD1 or TRBD2 (5 bases each). Germline V gene lookup returns CDR1 SQVTM and CDR2 ANQGSEA. Trimming removed 6 bases at V and 0 bases at J, with 10 bases between. CDR3 length equals 13 residues. The CDR3 sequence is CSVGDGSTDTQYF. Written as DNA, the CDR3 is TGCAGCGTGGGGGACGGTAGCACAGATACGCAGTATTTT.

The chain couples TRBV7-3 to TRBJ2-1; 8 nucleotides agree with TRBD2. In germline, CDR1 is SGHTA, CDR2 FQGTGA. The CDR3 totals 17 residues. Trimming cost V 5 bases and J 2 bases; bases outside gene matches: 11. For the CDR3, the DNA is TGTGCCAGCAGCGCACTGCCGGGACTAGGGCCCTACAATGAGCAGTTCTTC. Translation gives CASSALPGLGPYNEQFF.

CDR3: CASSPGTEYMNTEAFF. DNA of the CDR3: TGTGCCAGCAGCCCCGGGACAGAATATATGAACACTGAAGCTTTCTTT. The genes are TRBV5-5 and TRBJ1-1, with 7 bases fitting TRBD1. The CDR3 has 16 residues. CDR1 is SGHKS and CDR2 is YYEKEE in the germline V gene (reference sequence). V trimming: 4 bases; J trimming: 0 bases; junction bases outside the gene matches: 9.

The chain combines TRBV9 with TRBJ1-2; D might be TRBD1 (6 bases). V gave up 4 bases and J gave up 3 bases, with 16 bases separating them. Germline CDR1 reads SGDLS; CDR2 reads YYNGEE. The CDR3 consists of 15 residues. The DNA of the CDR3 is TGTGCCAGCAGCCCCCGGGACACCCGACACTATGGCTACACCTTC. Translation gives CASSPRDTRHYGYTF.

The chain recombines TRBV6-1 with TRBJ2-1, with 7 positions matching TRBD2. CDR3 length: 16 residues. Germline CDR1 MNHNS, CDR2 SASEGT. The V and J ends lost 5 bases and 10 bases, in that order; junction bases with no gene match: 17. The CDR3 loop is CASSQGIGGGSSEQFF. In nucleotides, the CDR3 is TGTGCCAGCAGTCAAGGGATTGGGGGGGGGTCCTCGGAGCAGTTCTTC.

This chain links TRBV7-8 with TRBJ2-7, with 7 bases aligning to TRBD1. Germline V gene data show CDR1 as SGHVS and CDR2 as FQNEAQ. With 5 bases clipped from V and 2 bases from J, the junction kept 9 bases outside the gene matches. This CDR3 comprises 15 residues. The CDR3 sequence is CASSDGTADPYEQYF. The CDR3 coding sequence is TGTGCCAGCAGCGACGGGACAGCCGATCCCTACGAGCAGTACTTC.

V gene TRBV5-6 combines with J gene TRBJ2-7, with a weak D call TRBD1 (6 bases). Trimming stripped 3 bases from V and 6 bases from J, with 13 bases between. The CDR3 spans 13 residues. From germline, CDR1 is SGHDT and CDR2 YYEEEE. The CDR3 region has the DNA TGTGCCAGCAGCTCCACAGGGTACGGCGAGCAGTACTTC. Translated: CASSSTGYGEQYF.

V gene TRBV7-9 combines with J gene TRBJ2-7, with D possibly TRBD2 on 6 matching bases. V lost 5 bases and J 2 bases, leaving 13 bases between the germline ends. CDR1 SEHNR and CDR2 FQNEAQ come from the germline V gene (reference sequence). The CDR3 has 14 amino acids. The CDR3 is CASSDAGSPYEQYF. The CDR3 DNA sequence: TGTGCCAGCAGCGACGCCGGGAGTCCCTACGAGCAGTACTTC. Based on the CDR3 plus reference TRBV7-9 and TRBJ2-7, the full variable domain is DTGVSQNPRHKITKRGQNVTFRCDPISEHNRLYWYRQTLGQGPEFLTYFQNEAQLEKSRLLSDRFSAERPKGSFSTLEIQRTEQGDSAMYLCASSDAGSPYEQYFGPGTRLTVT.

The chain recombines TRBV30 with TRBJ2-7; TRBD1 aligns across 7 bases. This CDR3 region has 12 residues. The V segment lost 4 bases and the J segment 3 bases; nucleotides outside the gene matches: 3. CDR1 is GTSNPN and CDR2 is SVGIG in the germline V gene (reference sequence). This CDR3 is CAWKGQNYEQYF. The CDR3 DNA is TGTGCCTGGAAGGGACAGAACTACGAGCAGTACTTC.

The V call is TRBV10-3, the J call TRBJ1-1, with D unresolved. This CDR3 contains 13 residues. Germline loops: CDR1 ENHRY, CDR2 SYGVKD. The V gene lost 6 bases and the J gene lost 4 bases, with 12 bases spanning the gap. CDR3 nucleotide sequence: TGTGCCATCAGGGAAGGGATCGGCACTGAAGCTTTCTTT. Residues: CAIREGIGTEAFF.

The rearrangement uses TRBV28 and TRBJ2-1, with D unresolved. The germline CDR1 and CDR2 sequences are MDHEN and SYDVKM. The CDR3 consists of 14 residues. The V end was cut by 7 bases, the J end by 0 bases, with 10 bases between. CDR3 loop: CASNPMSSYNEQFF. The CDR3 nucleotides are TGTGCCAGCAACCCGATGAGCTCCTACAATGAGCAGTTCTTC.

The V gene is TRBV27, the J gene TRBJ2-7; no clear D. V shed 8 bases and J shed 3 bases, with 5 bases lying between them. CDR3 length: 10 amino acids. The germline V gene has CDR1 MNHEY and CDR2 SMNVEV (reference sequence). The CDR3 DNA sequence: TGTGCCAGCGGGGACTACGAGCAGTACTTC. Its protein is CASGDYEQYF.

In regard to this clone: The germline gene is not matched at one end of the junction; a read error may be the cause. The chain has TRBV7-2 and TRBJ2-7, with D uncertain. Germline CDR1 SGHTA, CDR2 FQGNSA. CDR3 size: 14 residues. This CDR3 reads CASSSIIGSVRGRF. DNA of the CDR3: TGTGCCAGCAGCTCCATAATTGGGTCCGTCAGAGGCCGCTTC.

The CDR3 is CARIRAGPNYGYTF. The CDR3 nucleotides read TGTGCCAGAATTAGGGCAGGGCCTAACTATGGCTACACCTTC. J is TRBJ1-2 and V is TRBV28, with a possible D match to TRBD1 (5 bases). Per the germline V gene, CDR1 is MDHEN and CDR2 is SYDVKM. Trimming took 9 bases from V and 0 from J, leaving 14 bases between them. The CDR3 totals 14 residues.

The gene calls are TRBV30 and TRBJ1-5, with D possibly TRBD1 on 5 matching bases. With 4 bases removed from V and 3 bases from J, the gap between germline ends came to 10 bases. The CDR3 length is 13 residues. CDR1 and CDR2 (germline): GTSNPN, SVGIG (reference sequence). CDR3 residues: CAWNWGINQPQHF. DNA of the CDR3: TGTGCCTGGAATTGGGGCATCAATCAGCCCCAGCATTTT. The full variable domain, with the rest looked up from reference TRBV30 and TRBJ1-5, is SQTIHQWPATLVQPVGSPLSLECTVEGTSNPNLYWYRQAAGRGLQLLFYSVGIGQISSEVPQNLSASRPQDRQFILSSKKLLLSDSGFYLCAWNWGINQPQHFGDGTRLSIL.

CDR3 sequence: CASSPLIGGYGYTF. The DNA of the CDR3 is TGTGCCAGCAGCCCTCTCATTGGGGGCTATGGCTACACCTTC. The chain has TRBV7-9 and TRBJ1-2; D perhaps matches TRBD1 (5 bases). V lost 5 bases and J lost 4, with 14 bases in between. Germline lookup yields CDR1 SEHNR and CDR2 FQNEAQ (reference sequence). The CDR3 is 14 amino acids.

The rearrangement uses TRBV5-6 and TRBJ2-3; D is undetermined. The CDR3 is 16 amino acids. V was shortened by 0 bases and J by 7 bases, with 18 bases between the two germline ends. Germline V CDR1 and CDR2: SGHDT, YYEEEE. CDR3 region: CASSLDSQVGRYTQYF. The CDR3 nucleotides read TGTGCCAGCAGCTTGGACTCTCAGGTGGGAAGATATACGCAGTATTTT.

The chain has TRBV19 and TRBJ1-1, with D uncertain. Between the trimmed V and J ends, which lost 0 bases and 1 base, there was a span of 9 bases. The length of the CDR3 is 15 residues. Germline values: CDR1 LNHDA, CDR2 SQIVND (reference sequence). CDR3 DNA: TGTGCCAGTAGTATAGATCGGGCGCAGAACACTGAAGCTTTCTTT. Translated, it gives CASSIDRAQNTEAFF. Full variable domain (missing parts from reference TRBV19 and TRBJ1-1): DGGITQSPKYLFRKEGQNVTLSCEQNLNHDAMYWYRQDPGQGLRLIYYSQIVNDFQKGDIAEGYSVSREKKESFPLTVTSAQKNPTAFYLCASSIDRAQNTEAFFGQGTRLTVV.

The chain combines TRBV11-2 with TRBJ2-5; D not resolved. The length of the CDR3 is 19 residues. V shed 5 bases and J shed 3 bases, with 28 bases lying between them. Germline V gene lookup returns CDR1 SGHAT and CDR2 FQNNGV. CDR3 amino acids: CASSALSLRSVKSEETQYF. The CDR3 DNA is TGTGCCAGCAGCGCACTTAGTTTGAGATCCGTTAAATCGGAAGAGACCCAGTACTTC.

J is TRBJ2-3 and V is TRBV6-2 or TRBV6-3, with 8 nucleotides matching TRBD1. The J segment lost 6 bases and the V segment lost 5 bases, leaving 13 bases of the junction unmatched. Germline V lookup: CDR1 MNHEY, CDR2 SVGEGT. The CDR3 is 16 residues long. This CDR3 reads CASSNLRDRLRDTQYF. In DNA, the CDR3 is TGTGCCAGCAGTAACCTCCGGGACAGGCTAAGGGATACGCAGTATTTT.

In the case of this clone: This CDR3 is also generated by other DNA sequences in the sample. The rearrangement joins TRBV6-2 or TRBV6-3 to TRBJ1-1, with D perhaps TRBD1 (6 bases). The CDR3 is made up of 14 amino acids. Trimming took off 2 bases at V and 7 bases at J, with 14 bases between the two ends. Per germline, CDR1 MNHEY and CDR2 SVGEGT. CDR3 region: CASSYAGGGLEAFF. For the CDR3, the DNA is TGTGCCAGCAGTTACGCCGGGGGGGGGCTTGAAGCTTTCTTT.

The chain uses TRBV4-1 and TRBJ2-6; the D gene could be TRBD1 or TRBD2 (5 bases each). V lost 1 base and J 0 bases, leaving 13 bases between the germline ends. CDR3 length: 18 residues. From germline, CDR1 is MGHRA and CDR2 YSYEKL. CDR3 sequence: CASSQVSGLSSGANVLTF. The CDR3 DNA is TGCGCCAGCAGCCAAGTGTCGGGGCTCAGCTCTGGGGCCAACGTCCTGACTTTC.

The V and J genes are TRBV24-1 and TRBJ2-2, with D perhaps assigned TRBD1 or TRBD2 (5 bases each). V lost 1 base, J lost 9 bases, and 14 bases lay in between. CDR1 and CDR2 (germline): KGHDR, SFDVKD. The length of the CDR3 is 15 residues. The CDR3 reads CATSDFTGTSRELFF. Here the CDR3 DNA reads TGTGCCACCAGTGATTTCACCGGGACGTCCAGGGAGCTGTTTTTT.

The V gene is TRBV4-1, the J gene TRBJ2-3, with D perhaps matching TRBD2 (5 bases). This CDR3 contains 17 residues. V was trimmed by 0 bases and J by 2 bases, leaving 15 bases between them. The germline gives CDR1 MGHRA, CDR2 YSYEKL. The CDR3 DNA follows: TGCGCCAGCAGCCAAGATCTGGGAGCGTCCTACACAGATACGCAGTATTTT. Its protein is CASSQDLGASYTDTQYF.

J is TRBJ1-5 and V is TRBV10-3; no reliable D call. Germline V gene lookup returns CDR1 ENHRY and CDR2 SYGVKD. This CDR3 is 14 amino acids long. V lost 7 bases and J 0 bases, leaving 10 bases between the germline ends. CDR3 sequence: CAIKRPNSNQPQHF. For the CDR3, the DNA is TGTGCCATCAAAAGGCCGAATAGCAATCAGCCCCAGCATTTT.

The chain is built from TRBV9 and TRBJ2-7; D is ambiguous. This CDR3 comprises 18 residues. The germline V gene has CDR1 SGDLS and CDR2 YYNGEE. The V gene lost 0 bases and the J gene lost 4 bases, with 23 bases spanning the gap. CDR3 bases: TGTGCCAGCAGCGTAGGAACCTCCGGGTTAGGGATCGGGTACGAGCAGTACTTC. Its protein product is CASSVGTSGLGIGYEQYF.

CDR3 DNA: TGTGCCAGCAAGGGACTGGGCTGGAGGGGAGAGACCCAGTACTTC. Protein product: CASKGLGWRGETQYF. V and J are TRBV28 and TRBJ2-5, with TRBD2 as a possible D gene (6 bases). This CDR3 is 15 amino acids long. The germline gives CDR1 MDHEN, CDR2 SYDVKM. Trimming took off 7 bases at V and 4 bases at J, with 19 bases between the two ends. Full variable domain (rest looked up from reference TRBV28 and TRBJ2-5): DVKVTQSSRYLVKRTGEKVFLECVQDMDHENMFWYRQDPGLGLRLIYFSYDVKMKEKGDIPEGYSVSREKKERFSLILESASTNQTSMYLCASKGLGWRGETQYFGPGTRLLVL.

The chain links TRBV6-6 to TRBJ1-1, with 8 nucleotides matching TRBD1. This CDR3 contains 15 residues. The germline gives CDR1 MNHNY, CDR2 SVGAGI (reference sequence). The V and J ends lost 5 bases and 4 bases, in that order; junction bases with no gene match: 9. The CDR3: CASSPIDRGVTEAFF. Here the CDR3 DNA reads TGTGCCAGCAGTCCTATAGACAGGGGAGTCACTGAAGCTTTCTTT.